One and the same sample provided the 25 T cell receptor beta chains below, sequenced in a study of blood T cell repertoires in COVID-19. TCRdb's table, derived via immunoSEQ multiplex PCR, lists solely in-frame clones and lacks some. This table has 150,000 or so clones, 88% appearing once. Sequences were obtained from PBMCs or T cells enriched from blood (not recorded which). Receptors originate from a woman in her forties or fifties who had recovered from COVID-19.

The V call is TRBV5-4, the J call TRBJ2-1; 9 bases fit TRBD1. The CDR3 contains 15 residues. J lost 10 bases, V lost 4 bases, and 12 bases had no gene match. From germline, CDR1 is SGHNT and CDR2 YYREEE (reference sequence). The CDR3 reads CASSPPPGTGHEQFF. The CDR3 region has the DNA TGTGCCAGCAGCCCCCCCCCAGGGACAGGGCACGAGCAGTTCTTC.

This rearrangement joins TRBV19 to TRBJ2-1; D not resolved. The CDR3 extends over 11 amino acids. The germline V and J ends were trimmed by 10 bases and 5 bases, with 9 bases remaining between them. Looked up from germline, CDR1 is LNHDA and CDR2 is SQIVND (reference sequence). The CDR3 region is CATKNNNEQFF. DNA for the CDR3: TGTGCCACCAAGAACAACAATGAGCAGTTCTTC.

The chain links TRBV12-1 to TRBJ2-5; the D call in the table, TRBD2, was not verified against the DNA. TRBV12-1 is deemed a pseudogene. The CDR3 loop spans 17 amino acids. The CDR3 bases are TGTGCCAGCAGCTCACACCTTAGCGGGGGGGCCGGGGAGACCCAGTACTTC. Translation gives CASSSHLSGGAGETQYF.

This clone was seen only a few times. In DNA form, the CDR3 reads TGCAGTGCTAGTACGCTATACACTGAAGCTTTCTTT. Amino acid sequence: CSASTLYTEAFF. V is TRBV20-1 and J is TRBJ1-1; D is ambiguous. Trimming shortened V by 3 bases and J by 3 bases, and 8 bases separated the two germline ends. CDR1 and CDR2 (germline): DFQATT, SNEGSKA (reference sequence). The CDR3 contains 12 residues.

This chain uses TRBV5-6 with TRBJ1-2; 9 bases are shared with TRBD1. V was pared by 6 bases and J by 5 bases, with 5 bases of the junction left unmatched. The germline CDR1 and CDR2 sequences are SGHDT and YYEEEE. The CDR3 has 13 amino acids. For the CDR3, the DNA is TGTGCCAGCACGGGGACAGGGCAATATGGCTACACCTTC. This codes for CASTGTGQYGYTF.

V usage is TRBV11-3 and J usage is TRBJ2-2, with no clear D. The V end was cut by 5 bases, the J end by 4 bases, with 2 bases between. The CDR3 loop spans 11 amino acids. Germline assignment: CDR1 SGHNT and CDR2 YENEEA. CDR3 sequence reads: CASSRTGELFF. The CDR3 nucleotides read TGTGCCAGCAGCCGCACCGGGGAGCTGTTTTTT.

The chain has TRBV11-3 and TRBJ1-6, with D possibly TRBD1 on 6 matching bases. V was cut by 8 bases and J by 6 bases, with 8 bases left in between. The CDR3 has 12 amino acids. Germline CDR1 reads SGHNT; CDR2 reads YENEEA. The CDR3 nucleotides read TGTGCCAGCGGGGACACTAATTCACCCCTCCACTTT. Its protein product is CASGDTNSPLHF. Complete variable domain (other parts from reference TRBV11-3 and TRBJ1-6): EAGVVQSPRYKIIEKKQPVAFWCNPISGHNTLYWYLQNLGQGPELLIRYENEEAVDDSQLPKDRFSAERLKGVDSTLKIQPAELGDSAVYLCASGDTNSPLHFGNGTRLTVT.

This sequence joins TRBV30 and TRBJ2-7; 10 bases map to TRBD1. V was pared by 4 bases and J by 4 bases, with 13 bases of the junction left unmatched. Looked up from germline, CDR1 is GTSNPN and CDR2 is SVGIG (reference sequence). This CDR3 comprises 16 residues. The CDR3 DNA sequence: TGTGCCTGGAAGAGGGGGCACCGGGACAGGGGTTACGAGCAGTACTTC. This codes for CAWKRGHRDRGYEQYF.

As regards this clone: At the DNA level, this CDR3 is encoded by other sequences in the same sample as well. The CDR3 nucleotides are TGTGCCAGCAGCACACCGGGGGGATTCTGGGGCTACACCTTC. Its protein product is CASSTPGGFWGYTF. V and J are TRBV7-2 and TRBJ1-2; TRBD1 is a possible D gene (5 bases). Germline CDR1 and CDR2: SGHTA and FQGNSA. This CDR3 has 14 residues. Trimming cost V 5 bases and J 8 bases, with 18 bases left between them. The full variable domain, in which reference TRBV7-2 and TRBJ1-2 provide the parts outside the CDR3, is GAGVSQSPSNKVTEKGKDVELRCDPISGHTALYWYRQSLGQGLEFLIYFQGNSAPDKSGLPSDRFSAERTGGSVSTLTIQRTQQEDSAVYLCASSTPGGFWGYTFGSGTRLTVV.

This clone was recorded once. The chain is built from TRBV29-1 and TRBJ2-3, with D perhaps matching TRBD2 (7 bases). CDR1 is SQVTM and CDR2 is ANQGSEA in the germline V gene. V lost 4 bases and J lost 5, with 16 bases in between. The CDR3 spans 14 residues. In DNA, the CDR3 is TGCAGCGTTGTCTTTGCGGGGGCGGGAGATACGCAGTATTTT. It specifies CSVVFAGAGDTQYF.

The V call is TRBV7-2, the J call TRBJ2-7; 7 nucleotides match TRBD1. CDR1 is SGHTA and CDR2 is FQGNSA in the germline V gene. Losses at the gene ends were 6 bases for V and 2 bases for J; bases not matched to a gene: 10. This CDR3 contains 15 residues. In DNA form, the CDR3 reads TGTGCCAGCAGTCCACAGGGGATTCGGACCTACGAGCAGTACTTC. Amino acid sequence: CASSPQGIRTYEQYF. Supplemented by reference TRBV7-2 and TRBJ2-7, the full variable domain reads GAGVSQSPSNKVTEKGKDVELRCDPISGHTALYWYRQSLGQGLEFLIYFQGNSAPDKSGLPSDRFSAERTGGSVSTLTIQRTQQEDSAVYLCASSPQGIRTYEQYFGPGTRLTVT.

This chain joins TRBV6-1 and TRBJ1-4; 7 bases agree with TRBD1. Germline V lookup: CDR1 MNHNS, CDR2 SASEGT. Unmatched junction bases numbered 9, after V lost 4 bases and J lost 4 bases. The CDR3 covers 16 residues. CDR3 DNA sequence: TGTGCCAGCAGTGTATACAGGGGATTGAGTAATGAAAAACTGTTTTTT. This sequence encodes CASSVYRGLSNEKLFF.

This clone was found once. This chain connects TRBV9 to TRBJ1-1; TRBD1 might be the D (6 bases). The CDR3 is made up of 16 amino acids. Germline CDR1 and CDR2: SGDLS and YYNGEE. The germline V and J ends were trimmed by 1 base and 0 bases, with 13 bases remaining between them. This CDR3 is CASSVTPQGVNTEAFF. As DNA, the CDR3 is TGTGCCAGCAGCGTAACCCCACAGGGTGTGAACACTGAAGCTTTCTTT.

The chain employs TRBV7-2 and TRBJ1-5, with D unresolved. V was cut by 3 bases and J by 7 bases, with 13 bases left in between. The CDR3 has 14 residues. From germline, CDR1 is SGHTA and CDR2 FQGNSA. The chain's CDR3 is CASSLPFRGQPQHF. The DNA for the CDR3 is TGTGCCAGCAGCTTGCCGTTTCGCGGGCAGCCCCAGCATTTT.

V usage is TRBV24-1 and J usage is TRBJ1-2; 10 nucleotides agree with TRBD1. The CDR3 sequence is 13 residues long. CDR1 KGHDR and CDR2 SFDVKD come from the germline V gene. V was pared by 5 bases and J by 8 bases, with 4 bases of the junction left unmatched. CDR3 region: CATSGGTGVGYTF. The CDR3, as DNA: TGTGCCACCAGTGGTGGGACAGGGGTCGGCTACACCTTC.

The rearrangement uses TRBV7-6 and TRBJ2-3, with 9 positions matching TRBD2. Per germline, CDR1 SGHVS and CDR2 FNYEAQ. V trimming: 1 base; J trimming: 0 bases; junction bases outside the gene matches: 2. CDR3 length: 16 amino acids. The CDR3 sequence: CASSLGSGGSTDTQYF. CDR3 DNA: TGTGCCAGCAGCTTAGGTAGCGGGGGAAGCACAGATACGCAGTATTTT.

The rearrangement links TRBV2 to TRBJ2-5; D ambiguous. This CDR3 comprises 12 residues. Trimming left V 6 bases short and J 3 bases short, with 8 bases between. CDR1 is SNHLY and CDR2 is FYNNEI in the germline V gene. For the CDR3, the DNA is TGTGCCAGCAGAGAAACTGAAGAGACCCAGTACTTC. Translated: CASRETEETQYF.

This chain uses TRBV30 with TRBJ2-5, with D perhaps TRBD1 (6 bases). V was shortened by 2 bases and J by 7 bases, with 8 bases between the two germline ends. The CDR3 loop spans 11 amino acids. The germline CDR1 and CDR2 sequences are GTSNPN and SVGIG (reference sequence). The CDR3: CAWSLGGTQYF. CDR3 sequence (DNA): TGTGCCTGGAGTCTAGGGGGGACCCAGTACTTC. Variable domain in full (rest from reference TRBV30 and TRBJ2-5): SQTIHQWPATLVQPVGSPLSLECTVEGTSNPNLYWYRQAAGRGLQLLFYSVGIGQISSEVPQNLSASRPQDRQFILSSKKLLLSDSGFYLCAWSLGGTQYFGPGTRLLVL.

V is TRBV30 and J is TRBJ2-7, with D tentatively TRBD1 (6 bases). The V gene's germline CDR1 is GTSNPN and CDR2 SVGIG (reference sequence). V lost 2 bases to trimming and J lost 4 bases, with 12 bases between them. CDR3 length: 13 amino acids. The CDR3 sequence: CAWSPGHTYEQYF. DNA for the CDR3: TGTGCCTGGAGTCCGGGACACACATACGAGCAGTACTTC.

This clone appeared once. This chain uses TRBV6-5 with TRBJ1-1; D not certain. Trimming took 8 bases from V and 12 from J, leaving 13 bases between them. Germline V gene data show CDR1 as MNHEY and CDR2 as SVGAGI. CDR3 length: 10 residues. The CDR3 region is CASEAPGTFF. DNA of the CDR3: TGTGCCAGCGAGGCGCCGGGGACTTTCTTT.

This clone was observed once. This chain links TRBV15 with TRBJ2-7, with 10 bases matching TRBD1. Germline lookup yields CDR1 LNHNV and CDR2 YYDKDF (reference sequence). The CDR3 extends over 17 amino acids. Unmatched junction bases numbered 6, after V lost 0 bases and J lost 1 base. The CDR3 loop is CATSRDRGDRGSYEQYF. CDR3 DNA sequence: TGTGCCACCAGCAGAGACAGAGGGGACAGGGGATCCTACGAGCAGTACTTC.

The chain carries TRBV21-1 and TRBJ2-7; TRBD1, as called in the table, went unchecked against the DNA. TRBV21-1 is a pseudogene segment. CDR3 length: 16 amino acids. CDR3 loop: CASSNFTARGSYEQYF. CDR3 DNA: TGTGCCAGCAGCAACTTTACAGCAAGGGGCTCCTACGAGCAGTACTTC.

CDR3 DNA: TGTGCCAGCAGCGTAGAAGTGGGGGGGCGCACAGATACGCAGTATTTT. Translated, it gives CASSVEVGGRTDTQYF. V usage is TRBV9 and J usage is TRBJ2-3; the D gene is possibly TRBD2 (7 bases). V was pared by 0 bases and J by 1 base, with 12 bases between. Germline CDR1 is SGDLS and CDR2 is YYNGEE. This CDR3 contains 16 residues. The whole variable domain, remainder taken from reference TRBV9 and TRBJ2-3, is DSGVTQTPKHLITATGQRVTLRCSPRSGDLSVYWYQQSLDQGLQFLIQYYNGEERAKGNILERFSAQQFPDLHSELNLSSLELGDSALYFCASSVEVGGRTDTQYFGPGTRLTVL.

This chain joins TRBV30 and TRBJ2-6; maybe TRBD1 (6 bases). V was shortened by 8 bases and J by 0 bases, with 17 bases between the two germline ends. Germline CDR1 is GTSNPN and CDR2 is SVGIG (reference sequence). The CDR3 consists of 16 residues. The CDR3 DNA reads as TGTGCCACCGAAGACAGGCCCTACTCTGGGGCCAACGTCCTGACTTTC. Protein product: CATEDRPYSGANVLTF.

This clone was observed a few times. The CDR3: CASSFGQDNSPLHF. CDR3 coding DNA: TGTGCCAGCAGCTTCGGACAGGATAATTCACCCCTCCACTTT. J is TRBJ1-6 and V is TRBV11-1; 7 bases align to TRBD1. After removal of 3 bases from V and 5 bases from J, the junction contained 1 base not matched to a gene. This CDR3 has 14 amino acids. Germline lookup yields CDR1 SGHAT and CDR2 FQDESV (reference sequence).